Below, one TCR beta chain is given with its context. Its antigen is unknown. This specimen comes from a study of memory CD4+ T cells and cytomegalovirus serostatus. Study summary: Of the healthy Belgian adults, 9 or 10 were CMV seropositive and 20 to 30 seronegative. General observations from the study: Median bootstrapped AUC for CMV status was just under 0.97 originally, roughly 0.92 US-trained.

The data were produced by immunoSEQ multiplex PCR, yet TCRdb's version contains in-frame clones alone and is incomplete. The sample holds about 42,000 clones, roughly three quarters seen once. The sort gate was single viable CD3+CD4+CD8-CD45RO+ cells for memory CD4+ T cells. Sequencing was performed on memory CD4+ T cells from blood. This clonotype was obtained from an adult in good health and CMV-seronegative.

The CDR3 DNA sequence: TGTGCCAGTAGTATAGCAGGAGTCGGGGAGCTGTTTTTT. Its translation is CASSIAGVGELFF. V is TRBV19 and J is TRBJ2-2; no firm D call. This CDR3 is 13 amino acids long. Germline V CDR1 and CDR2: LNHDA, SQIVND (reference sequence). Trimming left V 1 base short and J 7 bases short, with 7 bases between.